The TCR beta chain under discussion was sequenced for a study of blood T cells in healthy people across ages (dated by TCRdb to 2015 to 2017). For context, the study as a whole: In model experiments, template switching captured roughly one uniquely barcoded TCR beta cDNA molecule for every two T cells. To track age-related changes in TCR beta repertoire diversity, the study relied on deep sequencing normalized with unique cDNA molecular identifiers. The donors were split into four age groups: young (average around 15 years), middle-aged (nearly 40), aged (62) and long-lived (approximately 80). To avoid experimental bias, donors of different ages were spread randomly across the sequencing lanes. For two donors (one aged 18 to 30 and one aged 80 or older), the study analyzed two additional independent replicas of 1 million unique cDNA reads from the same blood draw.

Systemically healthy Caucasian individuals from Russia, around 38 in total and aged roughly 6 to 90 years, were included as donors. Each donor gave around 9.5 milliliters of peripheral blood, collected into EDTA-treated Vacutainer tubes. PBMCs were isolated by Ficoll-Paque density-gradient centrifugation, with at least 7 million obtained per sample. Trizol reagent was used to extract total RNA from the PBMCs, yielding at least 5.5 micrograms per sample. For every donor, an aliquot of PBMCs went through flow cytometry to measure the percentages of naive CD45RAhigh/CD27high T cells. The CDR3 covers 14 residues, taking in both the cysteine and the phenylalanine. Just the 42-base CDR3 DNA is kept, in frame starting at base 1. V and J are truncated by 1 base and 5 bases respectively, leaving an intervening sequence of 12 bases. The germline V gene gives CDR1 as SGHRS and CDR2 as YFSETQ. This clonotype was detected a few times. Its antigen target is currently unknown. Base-call qualities are not available, and no considerably larger clone is one nucleotide away.

The library was prepared using 5' RACE. The instrument was an Illumina HiSeq 2500. A second roughly 6 to 12 cycle PCR used a sample-barcoded 5' primer and a J-beta primer mix. Each TCR beta cDNA molecule received a unique molecular identifier from a template-switch 5' adaptor carrying 12 random nucleotides. At least 2.5 million CDR3-containing paired-end reads were obtained from each sample. All of the RNA was converted into first-strand cDNA using the Mint cDNA synthesis kit, with a TRBC-specific oligonucleotide serving as the primer. Following uracil-DNA glycosylase treatment, a first 18-cycle PCR with universal primers M1SS and BC2_uni_R was performed on all cDNA. Processing in the source paper ran as follows. Normalization of each sample was performed by random selection of 1 million high-quality reads, each carrying a distinct molecular identifier. Instead of being binned into consensus sequences, reads that shared molecular identifiers were thrown out. CDR3 identification, clonotype clustering and error correction used MiTCR with a Q25 quality threshold and the strictest error-elimination algorithm. A nonparametric unseen species model with Euler transformation was used to estimate lower-bound total TCR beta diversity. TCRdb reran the public reads through fastp at Q25 and MiXCR, keeping productive beta chains. Each record represents a unique CDR3 protein, reported with the most common genes and DNA among its rows. For this entry, the V and J calls and clone size follow TCRdb and not the study's own pipeline. The sample includes about 680,000 distinct CDR3 sequences, with more than 40% observed a single time. Of the sample, around a third is held by the ten largest clones.

General study outcomes and caveats: The percentage of naive T cells measured by flow cytometry correlated strongly with observed TCR beta diversity. Because the CMV infection status of the donors was unknown, age-related changes in expanded clonotypes may potentially have been confounded. The long-lived group showed more naive CD4+ T cells, fewer expanded clones and increased TCR diversity than the aged group, suggesting age selection. Conclusive comparison of naive and antigen-experienced compartments was prevented by the profiling of bulk unsorted PBMCs. Estimates of total diversity based on one million sequenced T cells were regarded as lower bounds and as underestimates. Observed TCR beta diversity per million T cells fell roughly linearly with age, and a significant reduction was already apparent by age around 40.

The rearrangement combines TRBV5-1 with TRBJ1-1; no D gene call is confident. Input material: blood. The TCR was taken from a woman between 55 and 75 years old in good health. The nucleotide sequence is given as TGCGCCAGCAGCTTGACGGCTTCCCGGACTGAAGCTTTCTTT. The encoded protein is CASSLTASRTEAFF.